A selection of T cell receptor beta chains follows, all from one sample in a study of blood T cell repertoires in COVID-19. Only in-frame clones appear in the TCRdb table, and some are missing; sequencing was by immunoSEQ multiplex PCR. This table has about 200,000 clones, around 87% appearing once. The specimen was peripheral blood. Source of these receptors: a woman aged 50 to 60 with COVID-19, enrolled during active disease. Both conserved end residues are part of each CDR3.

V: TRBV24-1
J: TRBJ2-5
CDR3: CATSDFSRGRGETQYF

V: TRBV5-1
J: TRBJ2-3
CDR3: CASSPWTSGGAYTQYF

V: TRBV14
J: TRBJ1-4
CDR3: CASSQASHRGLDNEKLFF

V: TRBV4-2
J: TRBJ1-5
CDR3: CASSQEFGDRSNQPQHF

V: TRBV9
J: TRBJ1-2
CDR3: CASEQGNGYTF

V: TRBV2
J: TRBJ1-5
CDR3: CASSAGTGAHQPQHF

V: TRBV5-4
J: TRBJ2-2
CDR3: CASSPGGANTGELFF

V: TRBV5-4
J: TRBJ2-1
CDR3: CASSLERGGYNEQFF

V: TRBV30
J: TRBJ1-2
CDR3: CAWSSGQVIANYGYTF

V: TRBV19
J: TRBJ2-2
CDR3: CASSPAGGLNTGELFF

V: TRBV18
J: TRBJ1-2
CDR3: CASSPLPGTGIDYGYTF

V: TRBV19
J: TRBJ1-1
CDR3: CASREGLTEAFF

V: TRBV6-4
J: TRBJ2-1
CDR3: CASSSRGGEQFF

V: TRBV5-5
J: TRBJ2-3
CDR3: CASSLAGFRGYSSTDTQYF

V: TRBV5-1
J: TRBJ2-2
CDR3: CASSIQGQGGEELFF

V: TRBV13
J: TRBJ1-1
CDR3: CASSLSVGNAEAFF

V: TRBV11-3
J: TRBJ2-2
CDR3: CASSLGRTRATGELFF

V: TRBV30
J: TRBJ1-2
CDR3: CAWSALRTGDGYTF

V: TRBV5-4
J: TRBJ1-6
CDR3: CASNEDRANSPLHF

V: TRBV5-1
J: TRBJ2-6
CDR3: CASSLDSSGANVLTF

V: TRBV19
J: TRBJ1-1
CDR3: CASMSTTEAFF

V: TRBV19
J: TRBJ1-1
CDR3: CASSTTYTGRNTEAFF

V: TRBV9
J: TRBJ1-1
CDR3: CASKRGTEAFF

V: TRBV4-3
J: TRBJ2-2
CDR3: CASSQEELAGGQGTGELFF

V: TRBV2
J: TRBJ1-6
CDR3: CASSPGTDTSPLHF

V: TRBV27
J: TRBJ1-1
CDR3: CASNWGGLNTEAFF

V: TRBV3-1/TRBV3-2
J: TRBJ1-6
CDR3: CASSQGQRQGSSPLHF

V: TRBV5-1
J: TRBJ1-4
CDR3: CASRQGSSNEKLFF

V: TRBV4-1
J: TRBJ2-6
CDR3: CASSSGWQRRSGANVLTF

V: TRBV5-1
J: TRBJ2-5
CDR3: CASSGGQLQETQYF

V: TRBV5-1
J: TRBJ2-1
CDR3: CASSPSLGQHNEQFF

V: TRBV12-3/TRBV12-4
J: TRBJ1-1
CDR3: CASSFGGGTEAFF

V: TRBV3-1/TRBV3-2
J: TRBJ1-3
CDR3: CASSQASVGNTIYF

V: TRBV12-3/TRBV12-4
J: TRBJ1-2
CDR3: CASLEMGGYTF

V: TRBV5-1
J: TRBJ2-1
CDR3: CASSLVEISSYNEQFF

V: TRBV15
J: TRBJ2-5
CDR3: CATSRDREGEGRRETQYF

V: TRBV18
J: TRBJ1-3
CDR3: CASSANRGFSGNTIYF

V: TRBV2
J: TRBJ2-2
CDR3: CASSVLGGRGPGELFF

V: TRBV30
J: TRBJ2-1
CDR3: CAWSILQGRSYNEQFF

V: TRBV7-6
J: TRBJ2-3
CDR3: CASSLRIGSGGAGTQYF

V: TRBV3-1/TRBV3-2
J: TRBJ2-5
CDR3: CASSQVLSGGLQETQYF

V: TRBV28
J: TRBJ1-3
CDR3: CASSRKRGTDTIYF

V: TRBV5-4
J: TRBJ1-3
CDR3: CASSLYSGNTIYF

V: TRBV7-2
J: TRBJ1-2
CDR3: CASSYTGTSYGYTF

V: TRBV5-5
J: TRBJ2-3
CDR3: CASSFNSAISDTQYF

V: TRBV5-1
J: TRBJ2-6
CDR3: CASSLRGGNSGANVLTF

V: TRBV30
J: TRBJ2-2
CDR3: CAWSPRSTGELFF

V: TRBV27
J: TRBJ2-7
CDR3: CASSRTSGLEQYF